The 5 T cell receptor beta chains listed next were all sequenced from one sample in a study of blood T cell repertoires in COVID-19. Sequenced by immunoSEQ multiplex PCR; TCRdb stores in-frame clones only, minus some. The sample contains approximately 250,000 clones, about nine tenths of which appear only once. Material: peripheral blood. The receptors stem from a man between 40 and 49 years old with active or convalescent COVID-19.

This chain uses TRBV7-8 with TRBJ2-7; TRBD1 might be the D (5 bases). CDR1 and CDR2 from the germline V gene are SGHVS and FQNEAQ. The V end was cut by 5 bases, the J end by 5 bases, with 16 bases between. The CDR3 totals 14 residues. CDR3 DNA: TGTGCCAGCAGCCCTAGTGGGGCCTCAAACGAGCAGTACTTC. Amino acids: CASSPSGASNEQYF.

This clone appeared a few times. This specimen includes other DNA sequences encoding the same CDR3. V usage is TRBV6-5 and J usage is TRBJ2-2, with TRBD2 as a possible D gene (6 bases). Germline lookup yields CDR1 MNHEY and CDR2 SVGAGI. The CDR3 is 15 residues long. V lost 6 bases, J lost 0 bases, and 11 bases lay in between. The CDR3 DNA reads TGTGCCAGCAGCCCGGGACTGGCGAACACCGGGGAGCTGTTTTTT. The encoded protein is CASSPGLANTGELFF.

The chain combines TRBV29-1 with TRBJ2-5; TRBD2 agrees at 7 bases. CDR1 and CDR2 (germline): SQVTM, ANQGSEA. J gave up 2 bases and V 8 bases, and 8 bases lay outside the gene matches. The CDR3 runs to 13 residues. In DNA, the CDR3 is TGCAGCTTCGCCGGCGGGGGACAAGAGACCCAGTACTTC. It specifies CSFAGGGQETQYF.

The chain combines TRBV6-1 with TRBJ2-3, with D possibly matching TRBD2 (6 bases). V lost 7 bases, J lost 3 bases, and 14 bases lay in between. In germline, CDR1 is MNHNS, CDR2 SASEGT. The CDR3 has 14 amino acids. CDR3 sequence reads: CASTSLAGTDTQYF. For the CDR3, the DNA is TGTGCCAGCACCTCACTAGCTGGAACAGATACGCAGTATTTT.

In its sample, this clone was seen once. The J gene is TRBJ2-5, the V gene TRBV28, with 10 bases lining up with TRBD2. The ends lost 6 bases at V and 4 bases at J; junction bases unmatched: 11. This CDR3 region has 16 residues. Germline V lookup: CDR1 MDHEN, CDR2 SYDVKM. The CDR3 reads CASRTPAGGEVETQYF. The CDR3 nucleotides are TGTGCCAGCAGAACCCCAGCGGGGGGGGAGGTAGAGACCCAGTACTTC.